Below, 20 T cell receptor beta chains from the same sample are listed, as sequenced in a study of CD4 T cell repertoires in COVID-19. Assay used: immunoSEQ multiplex PCR; TCRdb lists only in-frame clones, some missing. Here the sample spans 70,000 to 95,000 clones, about four fifths being singletons. The sample in question was CD4+ T cells from peripheral blood, obtained after recovery from COVID-19. Receptor source: a human donor who had COVID-19.

This chain connects TRBV19 to TRBJ1-3; 10 positions match TRBD1. The CDR3 spans 17 residues. Losses at the gene ends were 5 bases for V and 0 bases for J; bases not matched to a gene: 7. Looked up from germline, CDR1 is LNHDA and CDR2 is SQIVND (reference sequence). The CDR3 is CASSSAGQGISGNTIYF. The CDR3 region has the DNA TGTGCCAGTAGTTCAGCGGGACAGGGGATCTCTGGAAACACCATATATTTT. The whole variable domain, filled in from reference TRBV19 and TRBJ1-3, reads DGGITQSPKYLFRKEGQNVTLSCEQNLNHDAMYWYRQDPGQGLRLIYYSQIVNDFQKGDIAEGYSVSREKKESFPLTVTSAQKNPTAFYLCASSSAGQGISGNTIYFGEGSWLTVV.

V and J are TRBV6-1 and TRBJ1-2; no definite D call. V was shortened by 2 bases and J by 8 bases, with 12 bases between the two germline ends. This CDR3 region has 13 residues. Germline loops: CDR1 MNHNS, CDR2 SASEGT. CDR3 bases: TGTGCCAGCAGTGAAACCGGGCCAACGGGCTACACCTTC. It encodes CASSETGPTGYTF.

The chain has TRBV19 and TRBJ1-6, with 7 nucleotides matching TRBD1. Trimming cost V 4 bases and J 8 bases; bases outside gene matches: 11. The germline V gene encodes CDR1 LNHDA and CDR2 SQIVND (reference sequence). This CDR3 spans 16 amino acids. CDR3 bases: TGTGCCAGTAGTAGCCGGACAGGATCAGTCGATTCACCCCTCCACTTT. Protein product: CASSSRTGSVDSPLHF.

This clone was found a few times. V gene TRBV11-2 combines with J gene TRBJ2-5; possibly TRBD1 for D (9 bases). V gave up 5 bases and J gave up 7 bases, with 20 bases separating them. There are 15 residues in the CDR3. Looked up from germline, CDR1 is SGHAT and CDR2 is FQNNGV. Here the CDR3 reads CASSPTGGLVVTQYF. The CDR3 DNA reads as TGTGCCAGCAGCCCGACAGGGGGACTAGTTGTGACCCAGTACTTC.

The chain couples TRBV5-1 to TRBJ2-7; D not resolved. The CDR3 length is 12 residues. Germline V gene sequence: CDR1 SGHRS, CDR2 YFSETQ. The V gene lost 0 bases and the J gene lost 3 bases, with 4 bases spanning the gap. CDR3 sequence (DNA): TGCGCCAGCAGCTTGGACGGCTACGAGCAGTACTTC. This sequence encodes CASSLDGYEQYF.

The chain combines TRBV5-4 with TRBJ2-7, with D perhaps assigned TRBD1 or TRBD2 (5 bases each). Germline lookup yields CDR1 SGHNT and CDR2 YYREEE (reference sequence). CDR3 length: 15 residues. Trimming stripped 5 bases from V and 0 bases from J, with 15 bases between. In nucleotides, the CDR3 is TGTGCCAGCAGGAGGGACCTCGAGGGCTCCTACGAGCAGTACTTC. Translating it yields CASRRDLEGSYEQYF. The variable domain in full, completed from reference TRBV5-4 and TRBJ2-7, reads ETGVTQSPTHLIKTRGQQVTLRCSSQSGHNTVSWYQQALGQGPQFIFQYYREEENGRGNFPPRFSGLQFPNYSSELNVNALELDDSALYLCASRRDLEGSYEQYFGPGTRLTVT.

The chain combines TRBV30 with TRBJ1-1; 7 nucleotides align to TRBD1. The J segment lost 3 bases and the V segment lost 3 bases, leaving 10 bases of the junction unmatched. The CDR3 consists of 15 residues. Germline V gene data show CDR1 as GTSNPN and CDR2 as SVGIG (reference sequence). In nucleotides, the CDR3 is TGTGCCTGGAGGGGGGGGACAGCTCAGGACACTGAAGCTTTCTTT. This codes for CAWRGGTAQDTEAFF.

For the CDR3, the DNA is TGTGCCATCAGTTTACAGGGAGGATACGGGGGGACTGAAGCTTTCTTT. Translated, it gives CAISLQGGYGGTEAFF. The gene calls are TRBV10-3 and TRBJ1-1; D perhaps matches TRBD1 (6 bases). CDR1 and CDR2 (germline): ENHRY, SYGVKD. The germline V and J ends were trimmed by 5 bases and 5 bases, with 21 bases remaining between them. The CDR3 length is 16 residues.

The chain uses TRBV3-1 (or the pseudogene TRBV3-2) and TRBJ2-7; TRBD2 matches at 15 bases. The length of the CDR3 is 15 residues. Germline V lookup: CDR1 LGHDT, CDR2 YNNKEL (reference sequence). The junction had 10 bases not matched to a gene; V was cut back by 4 bases and J by 12 bases. The CDR3 DNA follows: TGTGCCAGCAGCCCCCCTGGACTAGCGGGGGGGGCTTCGTACTTC. Its protein product is CASSPPGLAGGASYF.

The count of this clone is one. This rearrangement joins TRBV7-2 to TRBJ1-5; no reliable D call. The V gene's germline CDR1 is SGHTA and CDR2 FQGNSA. V was pared by 5 bases and J by 2 bases, with 10 bases between. This CDR3 contains 14 residues. CDR3: CASSPRPGNQPQHF. Here the CDR3 DNA reads TGTGCCAGCAGCCCCCGACCGGGCAATCAGCCCCAGCATTTT.

The chain has TRBV18 and TRBJ1-1; 7 bases are a match to TRBD1. Germline V gene data show CDR1 as KGHSH and CDR2 as LQKENI. V lost 3 bases to trimming and J lost 3 bases; unmatched junction nucleotides: 7. The CDR3 has 15 residues. The CDR3 loop reads CASSPVRGADTEAFF. The CDR3 DNA is TGTGCCAGCTCACCCGTCAGGGGGGCGGACACTGAAGCTTTCTTT.

The V call is TRBV28, the J call TRBJ2-2; 11 bases line up with TRBD2. CDR1 and CDR2 (germline): MDHEN, SYDVKM. The junction had 7 bases not matched to a gene; V was cut back by 4 bases and J by 6 bases. The CDR3 has 16 residues. The DNA of the CDR3 is TGTGCCAGCAGTTCCTGGACTAGCGGGTCTCCCGGGGAGCTGTTTTTT. This sequence encodes CASSSWTSGSPGELFF.

V is TRBV3-1 (or the pseudogene TRBV3-2) and J is TRBJ1-3; D gene ambiguous. Germline loops: CDR1 LGHDT, CDR2 YNNKEL (reference sequence). The CDR3 spans 15 residues. V gave up 1 base and J gave up 0 bases, with 7 bases separating them. The CDR3 DNA sequence: TGTGCCAGCAGCCAAGCGATCCACTCTGGAAACACCATATATTTT. As protein: CASSQAIHSGNTIYF.

This chain connects TRBV7-9 to TRBJ1-1; no clear D gene. CDR3 length: 13 amino acids. Trimming removed 2 bases from V and 5 bases from J, with 9 bases in between. Germline lookup yields CDR1 SEHNR and CDR2 FQNEAQ (reference sequence). The CDR3 loop reads CASSLKGGTEAFF. DNA of the CDR3: TGTGCCAGCAGCTTAAAGGGAGGGACTGAAGCTTTCTTT.

The J gene is TRBJ2-3, the V gene TRBV7-9; D is undetermined. The CDR3 is 13 amino acids. Between the trimmed V and J ends, which lost 3 bases and 4 bases, there was a span of 8 bases. Germline assignment: CDR1 SEHNR and CDR2 FQNEAQ (reference sequence). CDR3 coding DNA: TGTGCCAGCAGCTTTGAGTACGCAGATACGCAGTATTTT. This gives the protein CASSFEYADTQYF.

The chain has TRBV19 and TRBJ2-1, with TRBD2 identical over 8 bases. CDR3 length equals 15 residues. CDR1 LNHDA and CDR2 SQIVND come from the germline V gene (reference sequence). Trimming cost V 1 base and J 3 bases; bases outside gene matches: 2. The CDR3 sequence is CASSIGRGVYNEQFF. The CDR3 DNA follows: TGTGCCAGTAGTATAGGGCGGGGGGTCTACAATGAGCAGTTCTTC.

The V call is TRBV11-2, the J call TRBJ2-3; maybe TRBD2 (5 bases). The CDR3 consists of 14 residues. V was pared by 3 bases and J by 3 bases, with 10 bases between. Germline CDR1 is SGHAT and CDR2 is FQNNGV. The CDR3 sequence: CASSFLSGTDTQYF. The CDR3 coding sequence is TGTGCCAGCAGCTTCCTAAGCGGAACAGATACGCAGTATTTT.

This chain links TRBV11-1 with TRBJ2-5; D is ambiguous. Per the germline V gene, CDR1 is SGHAT and CDR2 is FQDESV (reference sequence). There are 15 residues in the CDR3. Deletions cut 5 bases from V and 7 bases from J, with 20 bases between. CDR3 loop: CASSPGGSQLVTQYF. In DNA, the CDR3 is TGTGCCAGCAGCCCGGGCGGCAGTCAGTTAGTGACCCAGTACTTC.

The chain couples TRBV5-4 to TRBJ1-4, with D uncertain. V was cut by 3 bases and J by 7 bases, with 13 bases left in between. Germline lookup yields CDR1 SGHNT and CDR2 YYREEE (reference sequence). The CDR3 length is 14 residues. This CDR3 is CASSSKDGREKLFF. The CDR3 nucleotides are TGTGCCAGCAGCTCCAAGGACGGTCGTGAAAAACTGTTTTTT.

On this clone itself: Other DNA sequences in the sample encode the same CDR3. The V gene is TRBV5-1, the J gene TRBJ1-5; TRBD1 is a possible D gene (5 bases). This CDR3 is 15 amino acids long. Trimming stripped 0 bases from V and 4 bases from J, with 11 bases between. Germline-derived CDR1 and CDR2 are SGHRS and YFSETQ. The CDR3 reads CASSLAGISNQPQHF. Here the CDR3 DNA reads TGCGCCAGCAGCTTGGCAGGGATTAGTAATCAGCCCCAGCATTTT.